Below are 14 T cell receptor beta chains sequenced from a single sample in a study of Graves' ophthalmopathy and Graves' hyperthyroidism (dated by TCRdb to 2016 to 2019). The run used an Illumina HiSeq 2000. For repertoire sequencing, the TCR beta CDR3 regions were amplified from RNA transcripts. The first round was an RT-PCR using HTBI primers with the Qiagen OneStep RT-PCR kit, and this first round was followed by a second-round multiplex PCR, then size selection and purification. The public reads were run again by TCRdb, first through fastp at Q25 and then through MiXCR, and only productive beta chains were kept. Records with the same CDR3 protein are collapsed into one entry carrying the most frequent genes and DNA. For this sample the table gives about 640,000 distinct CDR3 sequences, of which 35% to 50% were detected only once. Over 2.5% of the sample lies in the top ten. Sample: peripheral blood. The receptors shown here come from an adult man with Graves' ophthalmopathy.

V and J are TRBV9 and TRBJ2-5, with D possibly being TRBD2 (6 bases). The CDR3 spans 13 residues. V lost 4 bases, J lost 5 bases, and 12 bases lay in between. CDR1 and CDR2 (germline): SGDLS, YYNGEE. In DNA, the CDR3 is TGTGCCAGCAGCCCTAGCGTCCCCGAGACCCAGTACTTC. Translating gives CASSPSVPETQYF.

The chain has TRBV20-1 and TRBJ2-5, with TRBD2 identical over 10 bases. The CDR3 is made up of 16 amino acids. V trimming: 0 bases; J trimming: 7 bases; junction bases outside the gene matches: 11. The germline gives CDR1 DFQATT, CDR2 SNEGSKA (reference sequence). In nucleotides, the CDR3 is TGCAGTGCTAGAGATCCGGGGACTAGCGATTGGGGGACCCAGTACTTC. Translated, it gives CSARDPGTSDWGTQYF.

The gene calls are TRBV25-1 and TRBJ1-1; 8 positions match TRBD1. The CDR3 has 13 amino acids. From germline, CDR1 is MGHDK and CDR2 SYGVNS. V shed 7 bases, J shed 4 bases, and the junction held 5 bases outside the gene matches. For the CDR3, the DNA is TGTGCCAGCATAGGGCAGGGGGCCACTGAAGCTTTCTTT. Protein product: CASIGQGATEAFF. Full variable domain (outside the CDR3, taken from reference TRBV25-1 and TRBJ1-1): EADIYQTPRYLVIGTGKKITLECSQTMGHDKMYWYQQDPGMELHLIHYSYGVNSTEKGDLSSESTVSRIRTEHFPLTLESARPSHTSQYLCASIGQGATEAFFGQGTRLTVV.

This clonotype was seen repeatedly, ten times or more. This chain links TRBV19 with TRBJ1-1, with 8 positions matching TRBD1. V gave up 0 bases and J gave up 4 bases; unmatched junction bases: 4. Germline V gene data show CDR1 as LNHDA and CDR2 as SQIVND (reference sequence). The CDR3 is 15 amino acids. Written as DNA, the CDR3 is TGTGCCAGTAGTATAGACAGGGGGCTGAGCACTGAAGCTTTCTTT. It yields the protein CASSIDRGLSTEAFF.

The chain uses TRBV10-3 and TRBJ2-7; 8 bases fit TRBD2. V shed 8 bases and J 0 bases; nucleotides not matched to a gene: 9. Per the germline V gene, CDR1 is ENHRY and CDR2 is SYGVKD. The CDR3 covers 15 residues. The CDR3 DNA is TGTGCCATCGCCCTAAGCGGGGGAGACTCCTACGAGCAGTACTTC. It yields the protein CAIALSGGDSYEQYF.

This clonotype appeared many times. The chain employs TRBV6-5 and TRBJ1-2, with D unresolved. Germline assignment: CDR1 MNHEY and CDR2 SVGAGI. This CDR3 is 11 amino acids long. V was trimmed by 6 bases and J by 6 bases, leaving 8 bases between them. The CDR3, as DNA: TGTGCCAGCAGAAACCCAAATGGCTACACCTTC. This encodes CASRNPNGYTF.

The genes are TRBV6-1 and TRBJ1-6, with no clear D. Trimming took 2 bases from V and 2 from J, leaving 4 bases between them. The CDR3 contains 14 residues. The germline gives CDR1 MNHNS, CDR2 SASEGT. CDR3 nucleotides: TGTGCCAGCAGTGAAAAACCCTATAATTCACCCCTCCACTTT. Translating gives CASSEKPYNSPLHF.

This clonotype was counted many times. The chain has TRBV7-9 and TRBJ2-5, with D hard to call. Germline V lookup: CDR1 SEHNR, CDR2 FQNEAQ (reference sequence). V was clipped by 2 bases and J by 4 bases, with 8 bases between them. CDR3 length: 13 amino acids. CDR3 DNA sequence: TGTGCCAGCAGCTTAACCATCCTAGAGACCCAGTACTTC. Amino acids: CASSLTILETQYF.

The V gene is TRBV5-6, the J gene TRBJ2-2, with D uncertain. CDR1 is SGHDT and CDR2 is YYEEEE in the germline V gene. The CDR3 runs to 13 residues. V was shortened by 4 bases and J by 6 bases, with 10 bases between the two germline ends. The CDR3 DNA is TGTGCCAGCAGCCATAGGATTGCCGGGGAGCTGTTTTTT. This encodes CASSHRIAGELFF.

The CDR3 region has the DNA TGTGCCAGCAGCTTTCTAGCGGGGGGGACTTACGAGCAGTACTTC. Its protein product is CASSFLAGGTYEQYF. The chain combines TRBV11-2 with TRBJ2-7; 12 bases map to TRBD2. The CDR3 totals 15 residues. Germline trimming cut 3 bases from V and 4 bases from J; bases unmatched to any gene: 4. Germline loops: CDR1 SGHAT, CDR2 FQNNGV. Full variable domain (remainder filled in from reference TRBV11-2 and TRBJ2-7): EAGVAQSPRYKIIEKRQSVAFWCNPISGHATLYWYQQILGQGPKLLIQFQNNGVVDDSQLPKDRFSAERLKGVDSTLKIQPAKLEDSAVYLCASSFLAGGTYEQYFGPGTRLTVT.

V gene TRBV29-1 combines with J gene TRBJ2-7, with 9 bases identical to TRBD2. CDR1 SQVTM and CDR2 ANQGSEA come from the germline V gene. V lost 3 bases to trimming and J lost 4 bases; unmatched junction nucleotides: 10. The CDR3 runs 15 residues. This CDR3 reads CSVDGLAGSAYEQYF. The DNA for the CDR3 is TGCAGCGTTGATGGTCTAGCGGGGTCGGCTTACGAGCAGTACTTC.

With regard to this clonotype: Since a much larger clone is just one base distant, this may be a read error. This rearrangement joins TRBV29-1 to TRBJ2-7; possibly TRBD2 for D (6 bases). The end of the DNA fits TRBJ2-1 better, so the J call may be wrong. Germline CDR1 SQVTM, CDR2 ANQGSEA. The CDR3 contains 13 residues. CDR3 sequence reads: CSVEAVGGNEQFF. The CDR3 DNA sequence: TGCAGCGTTGAAGCTGTGGGAGGCAATGAGCAGTTCTTC.

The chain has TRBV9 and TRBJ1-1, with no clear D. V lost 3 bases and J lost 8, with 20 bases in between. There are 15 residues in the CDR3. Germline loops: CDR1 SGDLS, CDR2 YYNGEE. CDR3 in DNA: TGTGCCAGCAGCGCCGCGGATTTGGACCTCAAGGAAGCTTTCTTT. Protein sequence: CASSAADLDLKEAFF.

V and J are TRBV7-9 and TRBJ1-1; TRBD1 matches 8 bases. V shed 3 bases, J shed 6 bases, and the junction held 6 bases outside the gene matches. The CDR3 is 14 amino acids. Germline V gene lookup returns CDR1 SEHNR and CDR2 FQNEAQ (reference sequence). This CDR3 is CASSFGQGWAEAFF. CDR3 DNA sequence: TGTGCCAGCAGCTTCGGACAGGGTTGGGCTGAAGCTTTCTTT.